This T cell receptor beta chain stems from a study of blood T cell repertoires in COVID-19. Whole-study context: Spain, Italy and the United States supplied samples that represented acute and convalescent COVID-19. PBMCs, B-cell-depleted T cells, or T cells were the source of the cDNA or gDNA that made up the material.

Trimming removed 1 base from V and 7 bases from J, with 14 bases in between. Germline CDR1 and CDR2: LGHDT and YNNKEL (reference sequence). This CDR3 has 15 amino acids. The authors' processing: Estimated nucleated cell counts came from reference gene primer amplification. Clones were sequenced by immunoSEQ multiplex PCR, and TCRdb holds only the in-frame ones, with some missing. V, J and clone size derive from that table, while D and trimming were established from the DNA sequence. The sample has roughly 160,000 clones, roughly 84% seen once. The TCR was taken from a man in his forties or fifties with acute or convalescent COVID-19. The rearrangement uses TRBV3-1 (or the pseudogene TRBV3-2) and TRBJ1-5; the D gene is possibly TRBD1 (5 bases). Sequenced material: peripheral blood. The CDR3 spells CASSQAPLGGQPQHF. Here the CDR3 DNA reads TGTGCCAGCAGCCAAGCACCCTTGGGGGGACAGCCCCAGCATTTT.